A single count supports the clone carrying this T cell receptor (beta chain). Germline V CDR1 and CDR2: SEHNR, FQNEAQ (reference sequence). CDR3 length: 15 amino acids. V dropped 2 bases and J dropped 8 bases, with 16 bases sitting between them. These data come from a study of Graves' ophthalmopathy and Graves' hyperthyroidism. Amplification targeted the TCR beta CDR3 regions, with RNA transcripts as the source material. HTBI primers were used in a first-round RT-PCR, which preceded a second-round multiplex PCR. From the multiplex PCR reads, TCRdb called clonotypes with MiXCR, one entry per CDR3 protein. The sample shows 500,000 to 800,000 distinct CDR3 sequences, about two fifths of them seen only once.

The source is an adult man with Graves' ophthalmopathy. J is TRBJ1-3 and V is TRBV7-9; D unresolved. The specimen sequenced was peripheral blood. This CDR3 reads CASSLSRNYGYTIYF. The CDR3 nucleotides read TGTGCCAGCAGCTTATCCAGGAACTATGGCTACACCATATATTTT.